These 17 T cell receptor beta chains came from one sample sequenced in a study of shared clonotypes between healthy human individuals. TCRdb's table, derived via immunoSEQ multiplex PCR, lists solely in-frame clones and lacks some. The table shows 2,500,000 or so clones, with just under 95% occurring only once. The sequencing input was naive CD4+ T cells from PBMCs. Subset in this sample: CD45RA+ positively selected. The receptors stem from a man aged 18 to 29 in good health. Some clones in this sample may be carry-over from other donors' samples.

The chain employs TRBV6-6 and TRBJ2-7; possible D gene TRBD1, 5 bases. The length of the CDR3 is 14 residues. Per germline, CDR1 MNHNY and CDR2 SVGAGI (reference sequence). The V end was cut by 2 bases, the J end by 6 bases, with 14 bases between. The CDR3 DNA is TGTGCCAGCAGTTACGTAGGGCAGGGTGTCGAGCAGTACTTC. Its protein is CASSYVGQGVEQYF.

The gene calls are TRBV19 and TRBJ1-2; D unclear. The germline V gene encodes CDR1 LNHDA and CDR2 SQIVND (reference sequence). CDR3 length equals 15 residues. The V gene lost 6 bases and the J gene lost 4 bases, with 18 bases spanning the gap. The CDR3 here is CASSPSRGRLYGYTF. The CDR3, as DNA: TGTGCCAGTAGCCCTAGTCGAGGTCGCCTCTATGGCTACACCTTC.

The CDR3 coding sequence is TGTGCCAGCAGCTTGAACTTACCCACAGATACGCAGTATTTT. Translation: CASSLNLPTDTQYF. The chain has TRBV5-5 and TRBJ2-3; D not resolved. From germline, CDR1 is SGHKS and CDR2 YYEKEE (reference sequence). CDR3 length: 14 residues. Deletions cut 1 base from V and 2 bases from J, with 8 bases between.

The CDR3 DNA is TGTGCCAGCAGCGTAGATCCCCGACTAGACACAGATACGCAGTATTTT. Its protein is CASSVDPRLDTDTQYF. The chain joins TRBV9 to TRBJ2-3, with D possibly matching TRBD2 (6 bases). This CDR3 has 16 amino acids. V lost 0 bases and J lost 2, with 13 bases in between. Per the germline V gene, CDR1 is SGDLS and CDR2 is YYNGEE.

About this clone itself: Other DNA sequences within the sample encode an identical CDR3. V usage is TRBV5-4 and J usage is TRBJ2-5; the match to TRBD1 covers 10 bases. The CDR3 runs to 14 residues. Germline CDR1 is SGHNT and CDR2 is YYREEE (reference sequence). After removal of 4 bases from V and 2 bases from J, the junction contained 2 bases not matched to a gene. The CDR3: CASSRDRGQETQYF. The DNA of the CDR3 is TGTGCCAGCAGCCGGGACAGGGGACAAGAGACCCAGTACTTC.

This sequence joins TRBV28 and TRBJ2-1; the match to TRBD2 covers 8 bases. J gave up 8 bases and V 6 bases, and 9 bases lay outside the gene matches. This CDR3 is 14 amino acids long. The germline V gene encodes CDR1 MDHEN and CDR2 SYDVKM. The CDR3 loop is CASRTGGARDEQFF. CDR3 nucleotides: TGTGCCAGCAGAACGGGGGGGGCGAGAGATGAGCAGTTCTTC.

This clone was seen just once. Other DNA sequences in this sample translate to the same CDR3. The CDR3 loop is CASSLVSGSNQPQHF. CDR3 in DNA: TGTGCCAGCAGCTTAGTATCAGGGAGCAATCAGCCCCAGCATTTT. V gene TRBV7-2 combines with J gene TRBJ1-5; maybe TRBD1 (5 bases). V was shortened by 1 base and J by 1 base, with 8 bases between the two germline ends. CDR1 and CDR2 (germline): SGHTA, FQGNSA. The CDR3 consists of 15 residues.

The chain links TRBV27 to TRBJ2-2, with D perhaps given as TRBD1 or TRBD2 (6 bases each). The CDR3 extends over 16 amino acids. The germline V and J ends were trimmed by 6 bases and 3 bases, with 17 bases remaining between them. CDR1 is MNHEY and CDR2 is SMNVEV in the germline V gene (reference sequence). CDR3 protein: CASRTEGGLYTGELFF. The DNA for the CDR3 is TGTGCCAGCAGGACGGAGGGGGGTTTGTACACCGGGGAGCTGTTTTTT.

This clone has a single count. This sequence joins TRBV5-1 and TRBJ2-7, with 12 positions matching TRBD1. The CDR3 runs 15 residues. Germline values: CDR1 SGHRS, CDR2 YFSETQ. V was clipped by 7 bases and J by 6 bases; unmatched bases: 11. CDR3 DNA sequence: TGCGCCAGCTCCTGGGAGGGGACAGGGGGCCGCGAGCAGTACTTC. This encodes CASSWEGTGGREQYF.

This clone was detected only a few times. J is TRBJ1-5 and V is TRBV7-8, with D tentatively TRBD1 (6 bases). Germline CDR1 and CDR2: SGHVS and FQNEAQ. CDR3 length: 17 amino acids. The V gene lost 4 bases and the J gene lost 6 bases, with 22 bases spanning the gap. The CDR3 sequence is CASSSKAGGQGSQPQHF. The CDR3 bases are TGTGCCAGCAGCTCCAAAGCGGGGGGGCAAGGGAGTCAGCCCCAGCATTTT.

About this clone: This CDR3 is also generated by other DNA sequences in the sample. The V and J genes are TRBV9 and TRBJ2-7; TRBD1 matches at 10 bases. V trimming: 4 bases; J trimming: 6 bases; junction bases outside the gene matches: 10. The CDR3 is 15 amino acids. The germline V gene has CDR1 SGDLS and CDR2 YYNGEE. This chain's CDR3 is CASSPRQGAPGEQYF. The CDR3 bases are TGTGCCAGCAGCCCGAGACAGGGGGCACCGGGCGAGCAGTACTTC. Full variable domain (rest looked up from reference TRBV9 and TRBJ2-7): DSGVTQTPKHLITATGQRVTLRCSPRSGDLSVYWYQQSLDQGLQFLIQYYNGEERAKGNILERFSAQQFPDLHSELNLSSLELGDSALYFCASSPRQGAPGEQYFGPGTRLTVT.

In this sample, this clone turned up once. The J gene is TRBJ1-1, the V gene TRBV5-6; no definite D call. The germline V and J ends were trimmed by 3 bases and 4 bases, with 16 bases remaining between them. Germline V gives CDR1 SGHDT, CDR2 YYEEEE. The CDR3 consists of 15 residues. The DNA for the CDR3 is TGTGCCAGCAGCTCTTTCGGTACCTTACTCACTGAAGCTTTCTTT. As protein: CASSSFGTLLTEAFF.

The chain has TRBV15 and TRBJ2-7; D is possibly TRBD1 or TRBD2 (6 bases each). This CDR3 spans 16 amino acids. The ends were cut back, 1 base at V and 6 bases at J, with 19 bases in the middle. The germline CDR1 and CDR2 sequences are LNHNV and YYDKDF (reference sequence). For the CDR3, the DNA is TGTGCCACCAGCAGAGGGGGGGCTACATCGCTCGGCGAGCAGTACTTC. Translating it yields CATSRGGATSLGEQYF.

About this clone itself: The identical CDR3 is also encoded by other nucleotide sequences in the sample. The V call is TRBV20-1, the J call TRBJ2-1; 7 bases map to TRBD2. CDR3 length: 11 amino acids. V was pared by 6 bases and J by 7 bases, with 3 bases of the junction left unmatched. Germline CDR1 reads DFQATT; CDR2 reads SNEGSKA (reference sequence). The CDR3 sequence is CSATRGNEQFF. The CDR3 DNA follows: TGCAGTGCAACGCGGGGGAATGAGCAGTTCTTC.

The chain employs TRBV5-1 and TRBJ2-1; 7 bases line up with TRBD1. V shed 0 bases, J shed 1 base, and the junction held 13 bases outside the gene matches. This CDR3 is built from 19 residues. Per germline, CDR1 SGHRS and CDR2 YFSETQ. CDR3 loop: CASSLATTGQPFSYNEQFF. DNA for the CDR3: TGCGCCAGCAGCTTGGCTACTACGGGACAGCCATTTTCCTACAATGAGCAGTTCTTC.

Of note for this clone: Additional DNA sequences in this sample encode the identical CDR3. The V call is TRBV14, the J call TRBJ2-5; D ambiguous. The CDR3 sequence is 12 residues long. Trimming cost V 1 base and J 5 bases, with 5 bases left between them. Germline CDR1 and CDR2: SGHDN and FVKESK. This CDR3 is CASSQVHETQYF. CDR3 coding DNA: TGTGCCAGCAGCCAAGTTCACGAGACCCAGTACTTC. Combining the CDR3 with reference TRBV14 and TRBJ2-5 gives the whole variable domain EAGVTQFPSHSVIEKGQTVTLRCDPISGHDNLYWYRRVMGKEIKFLLHFVKESKQDESGMPNNRFLAERTGGTYSTLKVQPAELEDSGVYFCASSQVHETQYFGPGTRLLVL.

CDR3 amino acids: CASSLLGEGSKFF. The CDR3 DNA reads as TGCGCCAGCAGTCTTCTTGGAGAGGGATCGAAGTTCTTC. V is TRBV5-1 and J is TRBJ2-1, with D possibly matching TRBD2 (5 bases). Trimming removed 5 bases at V and 14 bases at J, with 20 bases between. This CDR3 has 13 amino acids. Germline loops: CDR1 SGHRS, CDR2 YFSETQ.